This TCR beta chain was identified during a study of regulatory T cells in long-lasting Graves disease. Study-wide background: Persistent Graves' disease required over 5 years of antithyroid drugs and positive TSH receptor antibodies. Study-wide points: Favoring TRBV28, TRBJ1-2 and TRBJ2-5 was a feature seen in persistent disease.

Germline loops: CDR1 LNHDA, CDR2 SQIVND (reference sequence). CDR3 length: 13 amino acids. V lost 9 bases and J 3 bases, leaving 11 bases between the germline ends. To make TCR beta libraries, researchers used iRepertoire HTBI primers and Arm-PCR of CDR3 regions. Per the original data handling: Samples jointly harbored about 62 TRBV and some 13 TRBJ segments. Via MiXCR, TCRdb re-called the multiplex PCR reads, giving one row per CDR3 protein. The V and J calls reflect TCRdb's pipeline rather than the authors' work. This sample has hundreds of thousands of distinct CDR3 sequences, with about 20% found just once. Points on this clonotype: What it binds is not known.

Time point indicated: persistent/refractory GD, antithyroid drugs over 5 years with positive TRAb. The TCR library was made from RNA that had been extracted from PBMCs in TRIzol. Here the sequenced sample was peripheral blood mononuclear cells (PBMCs), taken when the disease was refractory, from a patient treated with antithyroid drugs. The receptor was isolated from a female donor with Graves disease. The J gene is TRBJ2-2, the V gene TRBV19; D unclear. This CDR3 reads CASPAQYTGELFF. Here the CDR3 DNA reads TGTGCCAGCCCGGCGCAGTACACCGGGGAGCTGTTTTTT.